The 9 T cell receptor beta chains reported below all come from one sample, sequenced in a study of CD8+CD57+ T cells in acquired aplastic anemia. All sequencing subjects had displayed CD8+CD57+ cell expansion on flow cytometry. Template material for TCR beta VDJ and CDR3 profiling consisted of genomic DNA. TCRdb called the reads again in MiXCR, with one record for every CDR3 protein. Found here are 200,000 to 300,000 distinct CDR3 sequences, more than 40% of them singletons; the top ten hold about 8.3%. The sequenced material came from sorted CD4+, CD8+, or CD8+CD57+ T cells (not recorded which) from PBMCs. Receptors were obtained from a human donor with aplastic anemia.

In this sample, this clonotype turned up once. V gene TRBV7-9 combines with J gene TRBJ2-7, with 8 bases lining up with TRBD2. Germline V gene sequence: CDR1 SEHNR, CDR2 FQNEAQ (reference sequence). The CDR3 is 14 amino acids. V lost 1 base to trimming and J lost 3 bases; unmatched junction nucleotides: 2. The CDR3 here is CASSLVLAGYEQYF. CDR3 coding DNA: TGTGCCAGCAGCTTAGTGCTAGCGGGCTACGAGCAGTACTTC.

V and J are TRBV20-1 and TRBJ2-7; D unresolved. The germline V gene encodes CDR1 DFQATT and CDR2 SNEGSKA (reference sequence). The CDR3 runs to 15 residues. The germline V and J ends were trimmed by 0 bases and 0 bases, with 12 bases remaining between them. The DNA of the CDR3 is TGCAGTGCTAGAGATCCCCAGTTATACTCCTACGAGCAGTACTTC. Residues: CSARDPQLYSYEQYF.

The CDR3 DNA reads as TGTGCCAGCAGCTTAGTGGGGATAAGCACAGATACGCAGTATTTT. Its protein is CASSLVGISTDTQYF. The chain employs TRBV7-3 and TRBJ2-3; D remains ambiguous. The germline CDR1 and CDR2 sequences are SGHTA and FQGTGA. There are 15 residues in the CDR3. The ends were cut back, 2 bases at V and 0 bases at J, with 9 bases in the middle.

This clonotype was seen at least ten times. The V and J genes are TRBV11-2 and TRBJ2-7; 7 bases are a match to TRBD2. J gave up 4 bases and V 1 base, and 7 bases lay outside the gene matches. The CDR3 extends over 15 amino acids. Germline V CDR1 and CDR2: SGHAT, FQNNGV. CDR3 amino acids: CASSLVLSGPYEQYF. CDR3 DNA: TGTGCCAGCAGCTTAGTTCTTAGCGGGCCTTACGAGCAGTACTTC. Together with reference TRBV11-2 and TRBJ2-7, the CDR3 gives the full variable domain: EAGVAQSPRYKIIEKRQSVAFWCNPISGHATLYWYQQILGQGPKLLIQFQNNGVVDDSQLPKDRFSAERLKGVDSTLKIQPAKLEDSAVYLCASSLVLSGPYEQYFGPGTRLTVT.

This clonotype has a count of ten or more. The chain recombines TRBV9 with TRBJ2-5; 9 nucleotides align to TRBD2. CDR1 is SGDLS, CDR2 YYNGEE, per germline. This CDR3 comprises 15 residues. V lost 0 bases to trimming and J lost 5 bases; unmatched junction nucleotides: 5. The CDR3 DNA reads TGTGCCAGCAGCGTAGGCGGGAGGGCCGGCGAGACCCAGTACTTC. It translates to CASSVGGRAGETQYF.

The V gene is TRBV2, the J gene TRBJ1-2; no firm D call. The V gene's germline CDR1 is SNHLY and CDR2 FYNNEI. The CDR3 is 10 amino acids. The V end lost 8 bases, the J end lost 5 bases, and 6 bases lay between the germline ends. CDR3 in DNA: TGTGCCAGCTGGGTGTATGGCTACACCTTC. This translates into CASWVYGYTF.

This clonotype showed up many times. The chain links TRBV7-9 to TRBJ2-3; D remains ambiguous. V gave up 2 bases and J gave up 3 bases, with 6 bases separating them. The V gene's germline CDR1 is SEHNR and CDR2 FQNEAQ (reference sequence). The CDR3 contains 13 residues. The CDR3 here is CASSLFDTDTQYF. As DNA, the CDR3 is TGTGCCAGCAGCTTATTTGATACAGATACGCAGTATTTT.

The chain couples TRBV14 to TRBJ2-1; D possibly corresponds to TRBD2 (5 bases). V lost 3 bases and J 4 bases, leaving 10 bases between the germline ends. Germline V gene lookup returns CDR1 SGHDN and CDR2 FVKESK. This CDR3 contains 14 residues. Here the CDR3 reads CASSQADYYNEQFF. The CDR3 bases are TGTGCCAGCAGCCAGGCAGACTATTACAATGAGCAGTTCTTC.

The sample holds many counts of this clonotype. The chain has TRBV2 and TRBJ1-2; TRBD1 matches at 8 bases. V was pared by 6 bases and J by 1 base, with 10 bases of the junction left unmatched. The CDR3 extends over 16 amino acids. Germline lookup yields CDR1 SNHLY and CDR2 FYNNEI. In nucleotides, the CDR3 is TGTGCCAGCAGCCCCCCAGGGACAGGAAATAACTATGGCTACACCTTC. Translating gives CASSPPGTGNNYGYTF.